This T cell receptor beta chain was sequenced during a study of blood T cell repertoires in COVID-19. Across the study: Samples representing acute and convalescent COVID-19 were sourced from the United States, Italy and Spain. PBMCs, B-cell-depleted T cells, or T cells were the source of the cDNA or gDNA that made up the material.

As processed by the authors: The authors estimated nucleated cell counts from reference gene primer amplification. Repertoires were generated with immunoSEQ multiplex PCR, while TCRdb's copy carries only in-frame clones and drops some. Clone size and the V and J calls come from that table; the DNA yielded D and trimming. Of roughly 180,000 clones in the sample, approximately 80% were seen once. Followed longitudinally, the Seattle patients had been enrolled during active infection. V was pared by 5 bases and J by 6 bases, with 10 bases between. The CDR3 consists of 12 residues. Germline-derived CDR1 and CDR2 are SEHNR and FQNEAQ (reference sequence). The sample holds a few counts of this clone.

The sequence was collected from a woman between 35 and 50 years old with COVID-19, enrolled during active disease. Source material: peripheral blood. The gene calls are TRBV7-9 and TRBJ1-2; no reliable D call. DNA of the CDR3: TGTGCCAGCAGCCCCGCCCTAGATGGCTACACCTTC. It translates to CASSPALDGYTF.